Below, 8 T cell receptor beta chains from the same sample are listed, as sequenced in a study of T cell responses to AZD1222 COVID-19 vaccine. Measured with immunoSEQ multiplex PCR; TCRdb has only the in-frame clones, and not every one. Of roughly 110,000 clones detected, around nine tenths appear once; the ten largest clones hold about 20%. The sequenced sample was peripheral blood, obtained on day 0 of AZD1222 vaccination. Receptor source: an adult in good health.

This chain uses TRBV7-8 with TRBJ2-5; perhaps TRBD2 as D (6 bases). From germline, CDR1 is SGHVS and CDR2 FQNEAQ. V was shortened by 1 base and J by 5 bases, with 23 bases between the two germline ends. The CDR3 extends over 18 amino acids. The CDR3 nucleotides are TGTGCCAGCAGCTTAGTAATGGGTCGCGGGGCGGTACATGAGACCCAGTACTTC. This sequence encodes CASSLVMGRGAVHETQYF. Using reference TRBV7-8 and TRBJ2-5 for the parts outside the CDR3, the full variable domain is GAGVSQSPRYKVAKRGQDVALRCDPISGHVSLFWYQQALGQGPEFLTYFQNEAQLDKSGLPSDRFFAERPEGSVSTLKIQRTQQEDSAVYLCASSLVMGRGAVHETQYFGPGTRLLVL.

This chain connects TRBV4-1 to TRBJ2-7; D may be TRBD2 (6 bases). CDR3 length equals 14 residues. Germline lookup yields CDR1 MGHRA and CDR2 YSYEKL. V lost 3 bases, J lost 3 bases, and 12 bases lay in between. The DNA of the CDR3 is TGCGCCAGCAGCCAGCCGGGACTGATCTACGAGCAGTACTTC. Protein: CASSQPGLIYEQYF.

The CDR3 sequence is CASSLARGALYNEQFF. The DNA of the CDR3 is TGTGCCAGCAGCTTAGCGCGGGGGGCCCTTTACAATGAGCAGTTCTTC. This rearrangement joins TRBV7-6 to TRBJ2-1, with 8 bases identical to TRBD2. Germline assignment: CDR1 SGHVS and CDR2 FNYEAQ. The CDR3 runs 16 residues. Trimming removed 0 bases from V and 4 bases from J; junction bases left unmatched: 5.

This clone was seen a single time. The chain has TRBV9 and TRBJ1-2; weak D call: TRBD1 (6 bases). The germline gives CDR1 SGDLS, CDR2 YYNGEE. Trimming stripped 7 bases from V and 0 bases from J, with 16 bases between. The CDR3 covers 15 residues. CDR3 sequence reads: CASRSSGTPNYGYTF. In nucleotides, the CDR3 is TGTGCCAGCCGTTCGTCCGGGACACCTAACTATGGCTACACCTTC.

This clone was observed once. The chain recombines TRBV10-1 with TRBJ2-3; 9 bases are a match to TRBD1. V dropped 4 bases and J dropped 3; count of bases not matched to a gene: 5. The CDR3 extends over 15 amino acids. Germline CDR1 and CDR2: WNHNN and SYGVQD (reference sequence). The CDR3 nucleotides read TGCGCCAGCAGTGGGGGACAGGGAATGACAGATACGCAGTATTTT. As protein: CASSGGQGMTDTQYF.

The chain employs TRBV5-8 and TRBJ1-5; D gene ambiguous. The V and J ends lost 2 bases and 1 base respectively, with 10 bases between them. The CDR3 is made up of 15 amino acids. CDR1 SGHTS and CDR2 YDEGEE come from the germline V gene. The CDR3 sequence: CASSLIERSNQPQHF. The CDR3 DNA reads as TGTGCCAGCAGCTTAATAGAACGGAGCAATCAGCCCCAGCATTTT.

The V gene is TRBV5-6, the J gene TRBJ1-3; D gene ambiguous. The CDR3 loop spans 14 amino acids. Trimming removed 0 bases at V and 6 bases at J, with 10 bases between. The germline gives CDR1 SGHDT, CDR2 YYEEEE. The chain's CDR3 is CASSLGAAKNTIYF. In nucleotides, the CDR3 is TGTGCCAGCAGCTTGGGGGCAGCTAAAAACACCATATATTTT.

Remarks on this clone: Lacking the conserved final phenylalanine or tryptophan, this CDR3 likely reflects a read error. The DNA is left out, because the CDR3 cannot be placed on it with certainty; the CDR3 is given as TCRdb lists it. The chain recombines TRBV5-1 with TRBJ1-2. The CDR3 spans 8 amino acids, including both terminal residues. Germline CDR1 is SGHRS and CDR2 is YFSETQ. This chain's CDR3 is CASIVPPA.